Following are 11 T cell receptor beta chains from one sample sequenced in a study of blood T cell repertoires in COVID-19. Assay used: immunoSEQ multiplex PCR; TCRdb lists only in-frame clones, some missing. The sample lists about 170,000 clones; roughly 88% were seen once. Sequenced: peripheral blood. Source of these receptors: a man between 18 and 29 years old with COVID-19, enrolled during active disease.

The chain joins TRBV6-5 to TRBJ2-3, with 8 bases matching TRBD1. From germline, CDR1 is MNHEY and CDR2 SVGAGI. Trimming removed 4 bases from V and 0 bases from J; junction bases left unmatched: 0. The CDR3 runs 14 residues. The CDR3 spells CASSWDRSTDTQYF. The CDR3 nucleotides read TGTGCCAGCAGTTGGGACAGGAGCACAGATACGCAGTATTTT.

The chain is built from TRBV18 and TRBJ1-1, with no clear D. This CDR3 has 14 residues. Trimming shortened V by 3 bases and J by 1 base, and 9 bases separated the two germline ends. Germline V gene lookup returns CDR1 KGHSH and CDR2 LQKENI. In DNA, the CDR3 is TGTGCCAGCTCACCTTCCGGGAAGAACACTGAAGCTTTCTTT. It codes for CASSPSGKNTEAFF. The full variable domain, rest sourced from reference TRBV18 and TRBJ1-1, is NAGVMQNPRHLVRRRGQEARLRCSPMKGHSHVYWYRQLPEEGLKFMVYLQKENIIDESGMPKERFSAEFPKEGPSILRIQQVVRGDSAAYFCASSPSGKNTEAFFGQGTRLTVV.

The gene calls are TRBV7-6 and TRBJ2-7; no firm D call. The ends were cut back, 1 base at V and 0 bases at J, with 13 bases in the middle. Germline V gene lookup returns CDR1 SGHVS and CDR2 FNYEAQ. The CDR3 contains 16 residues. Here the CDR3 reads CASSLESSLSSYEQYF. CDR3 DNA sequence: TGTGCCAGCAGCTTAGAGTCTTCGCTCAGCTCCTACGAGCAGTACTTC.

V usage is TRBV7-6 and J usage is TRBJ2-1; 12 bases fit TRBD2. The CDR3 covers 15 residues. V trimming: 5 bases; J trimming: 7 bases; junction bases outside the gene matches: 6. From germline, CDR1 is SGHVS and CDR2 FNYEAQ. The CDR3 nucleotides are TGTGCCAGCAGCCTGGGGCTAGCGGGAGGGAATGAGCAGTTCTTC. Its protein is CASSLGLAGGNEQFF.

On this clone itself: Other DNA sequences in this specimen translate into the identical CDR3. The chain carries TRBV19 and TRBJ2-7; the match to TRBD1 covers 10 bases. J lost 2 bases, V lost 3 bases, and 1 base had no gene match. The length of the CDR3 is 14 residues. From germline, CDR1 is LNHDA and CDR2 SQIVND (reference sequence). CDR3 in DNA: TGTGCCAGTAGTATCGGACAGGGGGCCTACGAGCAGTACTTC. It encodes CASSIGQGAYEQYF.

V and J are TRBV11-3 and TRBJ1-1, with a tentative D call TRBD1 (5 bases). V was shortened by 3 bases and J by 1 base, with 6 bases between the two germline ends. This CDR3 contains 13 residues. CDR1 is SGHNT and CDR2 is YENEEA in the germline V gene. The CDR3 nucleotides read TGTGCCAGCAGCTTCGGGGGGAACACTGAAGCTTTCTTT. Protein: CASSFGGNTEAFF.

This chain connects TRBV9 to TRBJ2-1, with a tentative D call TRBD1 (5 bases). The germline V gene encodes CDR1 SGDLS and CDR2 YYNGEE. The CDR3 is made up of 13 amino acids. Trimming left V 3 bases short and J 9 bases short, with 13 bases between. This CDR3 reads CASSGPRGREQFF. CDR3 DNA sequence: TGTGCCAGCAGCGGACCTAGGGGCCGTGAGCAGTTCTTC.

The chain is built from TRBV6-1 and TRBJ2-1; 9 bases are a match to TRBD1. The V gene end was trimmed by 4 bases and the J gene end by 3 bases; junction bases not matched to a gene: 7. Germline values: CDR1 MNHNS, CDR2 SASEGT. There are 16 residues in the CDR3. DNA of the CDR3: TGTGCCAGCAGTGCCCCCCCGGGACAGGGCTACAATGAGCAGTTCTTC. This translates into CASSAPPGQGYNEQFF.

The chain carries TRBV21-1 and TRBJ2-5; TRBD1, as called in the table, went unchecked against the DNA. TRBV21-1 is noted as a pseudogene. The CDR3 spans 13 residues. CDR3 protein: CASSKSQQETQYF. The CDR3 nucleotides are TGTGCCAGCAGCAAAAGTCAGCAAGAGACCCAGTACTTC.

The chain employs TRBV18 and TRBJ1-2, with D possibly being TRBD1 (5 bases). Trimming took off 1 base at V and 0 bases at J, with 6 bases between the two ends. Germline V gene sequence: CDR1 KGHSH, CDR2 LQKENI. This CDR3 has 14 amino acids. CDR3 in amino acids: CASSPQGTNYGYTF. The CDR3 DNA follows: TGTGCCAGCTCACCACAGGGGACTAACTATGGCTACACCTTC.

The CDR3 DNA follows: TGTGCCAGCAGTTTATCGCCTATGCGGGGTGCGGAGCAGTTCTTC. It codes for CASSLSPMRGAEQFF. The chain is built from TRBV27 and TRBJ2-1; possibly TRBD2 for D (6 bases). CDR1 and CDR2 from the germline V gene are MNHEY and SMNVEV (reference sequence). Trimming cost V 0 bases and J 10 bases, with 16 bases left between them. The CDR3 has 15 amino acids.